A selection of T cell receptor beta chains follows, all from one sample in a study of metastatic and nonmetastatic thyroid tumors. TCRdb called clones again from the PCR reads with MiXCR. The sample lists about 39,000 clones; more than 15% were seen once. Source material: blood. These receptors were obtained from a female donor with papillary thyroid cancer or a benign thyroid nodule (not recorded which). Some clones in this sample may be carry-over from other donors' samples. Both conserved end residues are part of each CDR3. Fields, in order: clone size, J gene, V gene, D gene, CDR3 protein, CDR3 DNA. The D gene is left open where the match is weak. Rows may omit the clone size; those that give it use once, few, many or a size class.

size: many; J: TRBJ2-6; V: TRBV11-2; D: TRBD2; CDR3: CASSLSGWLAGSGANVLTF; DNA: TGTGCCAGCAGCTTATCCGGATGGCTAGCGGGCTCTGGGGCCAACGTCCTGACTTTC
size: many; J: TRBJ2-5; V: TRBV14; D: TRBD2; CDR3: CASSQGLTSGRWEETQYF; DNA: TGTGCCAGCAGCCAAGGACTAACTAGCGGGAGGTGGGAAGAGACCCAGTACTTC
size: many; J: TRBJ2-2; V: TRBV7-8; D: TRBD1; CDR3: CASRSVKLDRGRNTGELFF; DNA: TGTGCCAGCAGGTCTGTAAAACTGGACAGGGGAAGAAACACCGGGGAGCTGTTTTTT
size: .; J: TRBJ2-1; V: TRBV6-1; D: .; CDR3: CASSDLGGDNEQFF; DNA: TGTGCCAGCAGTGATCTCGGGGGAGACAATGAGCAGTTCTTC
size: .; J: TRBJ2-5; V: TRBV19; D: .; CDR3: CASSIARDSQETQYF; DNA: TGTGCCAGTAGTATAGCACGGGATTCTCAAGAGACCCAGTACTTC
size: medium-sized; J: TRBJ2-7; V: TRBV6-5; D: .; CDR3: CASSYDRYEQYF; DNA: TGTGCCAGCAGTTACGACAGATACGAGCAGTACTTC
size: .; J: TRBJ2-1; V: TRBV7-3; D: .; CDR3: CASSLTGSEGVNEQFF; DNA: TGTGCCAGCAGCTTAACGGGGAGCGAAGGGGTAAATGAGCAGTTCTTC
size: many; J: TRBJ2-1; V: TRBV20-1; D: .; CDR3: CSADYRSYNEQFF; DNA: TGCAGTGCAGACTACCGCTCCTACAATGAGCAGTTCTTC
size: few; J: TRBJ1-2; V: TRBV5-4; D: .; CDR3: CASSLQGFRYGYTF; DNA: TGTGCCAGCAGCTTGCAGGGCTTCCGCTATGGCTACACCTTC
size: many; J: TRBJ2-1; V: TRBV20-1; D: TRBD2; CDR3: CSAERGSYNEQFF; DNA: TGCAGTGCCGAGCGGGGGTCCTACAATGAGCAGTTCTTC
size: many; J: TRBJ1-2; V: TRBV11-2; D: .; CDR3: CASSFVAGQYGYTF; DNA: TGTGCCAGCAGCTTCGTAGCGGGACAATATGGCTACACCTTC
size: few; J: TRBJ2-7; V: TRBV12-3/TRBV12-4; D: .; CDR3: CASSLLEYPGEQYF; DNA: TGTGCCAGCAGCCTCCTAGAGTACCCCGGGGAGCAGTACTTC
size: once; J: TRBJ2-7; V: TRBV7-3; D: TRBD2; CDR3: CASSPLGGSPYEQYF; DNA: TGTGCCAGCAGCCCGCTTGGCGGGAGCCCCTACGAGCAGTACTTC
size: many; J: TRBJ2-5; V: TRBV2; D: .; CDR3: CASSGREGQYF; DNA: TGTGCCAGCAGTGGTCGTGAGGGACAGTACTTC
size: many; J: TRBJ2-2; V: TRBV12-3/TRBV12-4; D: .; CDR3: CASSLARATGELFF; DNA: TGTGCCAGCAGTTTAGCGCGAGCAACCGGGGAGCTGTTTTTT
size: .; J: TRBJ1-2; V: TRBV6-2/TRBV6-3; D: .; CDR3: CASSYGMGSYGYTF; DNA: TGTGCCAGCAGTTACGGGATGGGGAGCTATGGCTACACCTTC
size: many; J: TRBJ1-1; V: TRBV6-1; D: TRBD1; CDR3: CASSRQTGVGTEAFF; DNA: TGTGCCAGCAGTCGACAGACAGGGGTGGGCACTGAAGCTTTCTTT
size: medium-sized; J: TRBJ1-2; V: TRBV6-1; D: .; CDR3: CASFSGTPNGYTF; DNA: TGTGCCAGTTTTTCAGGAACGCCGAATGGCTACACCTTC
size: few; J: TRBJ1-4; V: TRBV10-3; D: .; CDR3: CAISDPGQTTNEKLFF; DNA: TGTGCCATCAGTGACCCCGGACAGACAACTAATGAAAAACTGTTTTTT
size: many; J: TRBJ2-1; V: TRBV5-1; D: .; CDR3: CASSVTGTPLYEQFF; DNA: TGCGCCAGCAGCGTAACGGGGACCCCATTATATGAGCAGTTCTTC
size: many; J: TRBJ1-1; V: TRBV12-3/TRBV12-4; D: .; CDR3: CASSSQGMNTEAFF; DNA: TGTGCCAGCAGTTCACAGGGTATGAACACTGAAGCTTTCTTT
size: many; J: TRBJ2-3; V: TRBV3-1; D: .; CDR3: CASSQGGGTDTQYF; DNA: TGTGCCAGCAGCCAAGGGGGGGGCACAGATACGCAGTATTTT
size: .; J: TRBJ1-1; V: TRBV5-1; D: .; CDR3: CASSLGGGESEAFF; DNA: TGCGCCAGCAGCTTGGGCGGGGGAGAGTCTGAAGCTTTCTTT
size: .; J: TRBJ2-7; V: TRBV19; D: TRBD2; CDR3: CASKKGSAGGSYEQYF; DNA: TGTGCCAGCAAAAAAGGGTCGGCGGGGGGATCCTACGAGCAGTACTTC
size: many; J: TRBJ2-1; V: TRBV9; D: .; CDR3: CASSATSTYNEQFF; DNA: TGTGCCAGCAGCGCGACTAGTACCTACAATGAGCAGTTCTTC
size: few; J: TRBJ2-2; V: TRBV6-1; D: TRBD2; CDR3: CASTGTSGSIVGLFF; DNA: TGTGCCAGCACCGGGACTAGCGGGAGCATCGTGGGGCTGTTTTTT
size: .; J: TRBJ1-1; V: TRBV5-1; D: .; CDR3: CASSLSGRGSINTEAFF; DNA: TGCGCCAGCAGCTTGTCCGGTCGTGGTTCCATTAACACTGAAGCTTTCTTT
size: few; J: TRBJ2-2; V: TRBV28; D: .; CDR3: CATSFFIANTGELFF; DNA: TGTGCCACCAGTTTCTTTATAGCGAACACCGGGGAGCTGTTTTTT
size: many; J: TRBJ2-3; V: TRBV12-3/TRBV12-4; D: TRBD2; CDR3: CASTDPPREWTQYF; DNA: TGTGCCAGCACCGATCCCCCGCGGGAGTGGACGCAGTATTTT
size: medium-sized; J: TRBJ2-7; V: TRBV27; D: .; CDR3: CASSPQTQYEQYF; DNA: TGTGCCAGCAGTCCCCAGACACAATACGAGCAGTACTTC
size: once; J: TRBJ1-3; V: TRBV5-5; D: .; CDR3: CASSWRTDSGNTIYF; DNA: TGTGCCAGCAGCTGGAGGACAGACTCTGGAAACACCATATATTTT
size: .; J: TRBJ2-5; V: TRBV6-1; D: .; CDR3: CASRRGTEDETQYF; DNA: TGTGCCAGCAGGCGCGGGACGGAGGATGAGACCCAGTACTTC
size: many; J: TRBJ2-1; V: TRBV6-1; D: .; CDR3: CASSTPAGPNNEQFF; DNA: TGTGCCAGCAGCACCCCCGCGGGACCAAACAATGAGCAGTTCTTC
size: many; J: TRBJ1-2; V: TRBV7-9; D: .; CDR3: CASSLGDGYGYTF; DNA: TGTGCCAGCAGCCTCGGGGACGGTTATGGCTACACCTTC
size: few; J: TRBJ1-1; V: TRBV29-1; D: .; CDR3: CSVSAESTEAFF; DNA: TGCAGCGTTTCGGCAGAGTCGACTGAAGCCTTCTTT
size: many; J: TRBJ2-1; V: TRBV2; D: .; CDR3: CAVQTEQGDEQFF; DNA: TGTGCCGTACAGACAGAGCAAGGCGATGAGCAGTTCTTC
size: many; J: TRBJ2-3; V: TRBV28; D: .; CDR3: CASRPQDGFTDTQYF; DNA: TGTGCCAGCAGACCTCAAGACGGTTTCACAGATACGCAGTATTTT
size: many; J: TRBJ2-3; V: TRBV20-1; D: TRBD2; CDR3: CSARDWSSGRTQYF; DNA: TGCAGTGCTAGAGATTGGTCTAGCGGGCGTACGCAGTATTTT
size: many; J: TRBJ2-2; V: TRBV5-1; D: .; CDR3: CASSLDLGGPNTGELFF; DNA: TGCGCCAGCAGCTTGGATTTGGGCGGACCCAACACCGGGGAGCTGTTTTTT
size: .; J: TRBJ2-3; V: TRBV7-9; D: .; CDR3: CASSPSFTDTQYF; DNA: TGTGCCAGCAGCCCGAGCTTCACAGATACGCAGTATTTT
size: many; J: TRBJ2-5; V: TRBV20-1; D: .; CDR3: CSAQDSGIQETQYF; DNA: TGCAGTGCTCAGGACAGTGGTATACAAGAGACCCAGTACTTC
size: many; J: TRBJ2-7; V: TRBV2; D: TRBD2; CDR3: CASRASSGGSYEQYF; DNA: TGTGCCAGCAGAGCATCTAGCGGGGGCTCCTACGAGCAGTACTTC
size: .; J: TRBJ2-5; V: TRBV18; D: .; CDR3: CASSPAVSETQYF; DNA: TGTGCCAGCTCACCAGCGGTATCGGAGACCCAGTACTTC
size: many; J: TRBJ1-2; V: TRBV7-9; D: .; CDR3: CASSKDRFGYTF; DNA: TGTGCCAGCAGCAAGGACAGATTTGGCTACACCTTC
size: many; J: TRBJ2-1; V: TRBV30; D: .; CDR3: CAWIPEGVGNEQFF; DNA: TGTGCCTGGATCCCAGAGGGGGTAGGTAATGAGCAGTTCTTC
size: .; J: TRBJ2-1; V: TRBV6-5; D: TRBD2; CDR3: CASSPPWLAGDNDQFF; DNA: TGTGCCAGCAGTCCCCCCTGGCTAGCGGGCGACAATGATCAGTTCTTC
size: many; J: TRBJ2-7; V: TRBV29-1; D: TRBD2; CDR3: CSVEFRGRGGVYEQYF; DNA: TGCAGCGTTGAATTTCGGGGGAGGGGAGGGGTCTACGAGCAGTACTTC
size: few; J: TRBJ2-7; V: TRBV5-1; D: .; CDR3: CASSLESVYEQYF; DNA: TGCGCCAGCAGCTTGGAATCAGTCTACGAGCAGTACTTC
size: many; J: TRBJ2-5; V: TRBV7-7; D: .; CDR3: CASSSTGRETQYF; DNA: TGTGCTAGCAGCTCGACAGGGAGGGAGACCCAGTACTTC
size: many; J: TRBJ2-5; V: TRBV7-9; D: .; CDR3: CASSLGSLGETQYF; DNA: TGTGCCAGCAGCTTAGGAAGTCTGGGAGAGACCCAGTACTTC
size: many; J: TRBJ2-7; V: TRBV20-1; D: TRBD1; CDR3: CSASRTGFRYEQYF; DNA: TGCAGTGCTAGTAGGACAGGGTTTAGGTACGAGCAGTACTTC